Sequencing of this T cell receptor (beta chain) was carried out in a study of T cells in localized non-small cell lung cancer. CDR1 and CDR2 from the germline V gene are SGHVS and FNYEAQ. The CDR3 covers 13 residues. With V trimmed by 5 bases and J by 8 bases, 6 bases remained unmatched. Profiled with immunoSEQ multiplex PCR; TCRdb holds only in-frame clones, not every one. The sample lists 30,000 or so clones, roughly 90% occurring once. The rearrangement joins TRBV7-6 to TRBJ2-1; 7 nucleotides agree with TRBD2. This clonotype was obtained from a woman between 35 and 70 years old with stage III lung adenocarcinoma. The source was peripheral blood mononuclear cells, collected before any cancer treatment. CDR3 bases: TGTGCCAGCAGCATGGGCGGGAGCTATGAGCAGTTCTTC. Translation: CASSMGGSYEQFF.